These 8 T cell receptor beta chains share one sample of origin, sequenced in a study of STAT5B mutations in CD4+ large granular lymphocyte leukemia. Sequenced by immunoSEQ multiplex PCR; TCRdb stores in-frame clones only, minus some. This sample has around 30,000 clones; 65% to 75% occur once, and the top ten carry 0.8% to 1.2%. The sequenced sample consisted of CD4+ T cells from blood buffy coats. All receptors come from a human donor in good health.

There are a few counts of this clone. The V and J genes are TRBV5-8 and TRBJ1-1; D may be TRBD1 (6 bases). Trimming shortened V by 4 bases and J by 6 bases, and 13 bases separated the two germline ends. There are 13 residues in the CDR3. Germline V gene sequence: CDR1 SGHTS, CDR2 YDEGEE. Here the CDR3 reads CASSLNRDAEAFF. CDR3 nucleotides: TGTGCCAGCAGCCTAAACAGGGACGCTGAAGCTTTCTTT.

The CDR3 sequence: CASSASGTGETQYF. The CDR3 DNA is TGTGCCAGCAGTGCCTCCGGGACAGGAGAGACCCAGTACTTC. The chain links TRBV6-1 to TRBJ2-5, with 8 positions matching TRBD1. This CDR3 has 14 residues. Germline lookup yields CDR1 MNHNS and CDR2 SASEGT. The ends lost 4 bases at V and 4 bases at J; junction bases unmatched: 5.

The chain combines TRBV6-1 with TRBJ1-3; D is ambiguous. CDR3 size: 12 residues. Looked up from germline, CDR1 is MNHNS and CDR2 is SASEGT. Deletions cut 7 bases from V and 7 bases from J, with 11 bases between. The DNA of the CDR3 is TGTGCCAGCAAAACTGGAGGGAACACCATATATTTT. Translation: CASKTGGNTIYF.

The V gene is TRBV6-1, the J gene TRBJ1-3, with TRBD1 as a possible D gene (6 bases). The germline gives CDR1 MNHNS, CDR2 SASEGT. This CDR3 contains 15 residues. V shed 0 bases and J shed 0 bases, with 6 bases lying between them. CDR3 sequence reads: CASSEAGGSGNTIYF. CDR3 coding DNA: TGTGCCAGCAGTGAAGCAGGGGGCTCTGGAAACACCATATATTTT.

The chain combines TRBV6-1 with TRBJ1-2; TRBD1 matches at 9 bases. CDR3 length equals 14 residues. Germline CDR1 and CDR2: MNHNS and SASEGT. The junction had 7 bases not matched to a gene; V was cut back by 6 bases and J by 5 bases. DNA for the CDR3: TGTGCCAGCAGGACAGGGGGGGGTCCTTATGGCTACACCTTC. As protein: CASRTGGGPYGYTF.

This chain joins TRBV5-4 and TRBJ1-2; no clear D gene. From germline, CDR1 is SGHNT and CDR2 YYREEE (reference sequence). CDR3 length: 11 residues. The V and J ends lost 3 bases and 5 bases respectively, with 5 bases between them. This CDR3 reads CASSSVYGYTF. The CDR3 bases are TGTGCCAGCAGCTCAGTTTATGGCTACACCTTC. Full variable domain (missing parts from reference TRBV5-4 and TRBJ1-2): ETGVTQSPTHLIKTRGQQVTLRCSSQSGHNTVSWYQQALGQGPQFIFQYYREEENGRGNFPPRFSGLQFPNYSSELNVNALELDDSALYLCASSSVYGYTFGSGTRLTVV.

The chain recombines TRBV19 with TRBJ1-3, with TRBD1 identical over 7 bases. The J segment lost 2 bases and the V segment lost 5 bases, leaving 6 bases of the junction unmatched. The CDR3 is 15 residues long. Germline values: CDR1 LNHDA, CDR2 SQIVND (reference sequence). The CDR3 nucleotides are TGTGCCAGTAGTCGGACAGGTCCAGCTGGAAACACCATATATTTT. This sequence encodes CASSRTGPAGNTIYF.

CDR3 nucleotide sequence: TGTGCCTGGAGCGCTCGGAATTTGGATGAAAAACTGTTTTTT. It encodes CAWSARNLDEKLFF. The gene calls are TRBV30 and TRBJ1-4; D call uncertain. Trimming took off 3 bases at V and 6 bases at J, with 14 bases between the two ends. The CDR3 length is 14 residues. Germline V gene sequence: CDR1 GTSNPN, CDR2 SVGIG (reference sequence).